The clone carrying this T cell receptor beta chain has just one count. The data were obtained in a study of T cell responses to AZD1222 COVID-19 vaccine. V lost 5 bases and J lost 5, with 9 bases in between. CDR1 and CDR2 from the germline V gene are SGHVS and FQNEAQ. The CDR3 has 12 amino acids. Sequencing used immunoSEQ multiplex PCR; TCRdb keeps in-frame clones, though not all of them. The profile shows roughly 100,000 clones, around 94% of them singletons. The sequencing here drew on peripheral blood, taken on day 0 of AZD1222 vaccination. The receptor was isolated from an adult in good health. J is TRBJ2-5 and V is TRBV7-8; a possible D gene is TRBD2 (5 bases). This CDR3 is CASSRGWETQYF. In DNA form, the CDR3 reads TGTGCCAGCAGCCGAGGGTGGGAGACCCAGTACTTC.